Sequencing of this T cell receptor (beta chain) was carried out in a study of blood T cell repertoires in COVID-19. Study-level background: Sites in the United States, Italy and Spain provided acute and convalescent COVID-19 samples.

The V gene end was trimmed by 6 bases and the J gene end by 1 base; junction bases not matched to a gene: 8. CDR1 is SGHTA, CDR2 FQGNSA, per germline. The CDR3 runs to 15 residues. The study assigned cohorts using participant-reported clinical history. Per the original methods: Scientists estimated how many nucleated cells there were by amplifying reference gene primers. TCRdb's copy holds only in-frame clones and misses some; the assay was immunoSEQ multiplex PCR. D and trimming were read from the DNA, whereas the V and J calls and clone size are those reported in that table. The data show fewer than 350,000 clones, approximately 91% seen once.

Sequenced: PBMCs or T cells enriched from blood (not recorded which). This clonotype was sampled from a middle-aged woman with acute COVID-19. The gene calls are TRBV7-2 and TRBJ2-5; 7 bases line up with TRBD2. The CDR3, as DNA: TGTGCCAGCAGGCGCGGTGGGACTACCCAAGAGACCCAGTACTTC. Translation gives CASRRGGTTQETQYF.